One and the same sample provided the 5 T cell receptor beta chains below, sequenced in a study of blood T cell repertoires in COVID-19. Data came from immunoSEQ multiplex PCR; TCRdb stores just in-frame clones and leaves some out. This sample has some 140,000 clones, with about 78% found just once. Sequencing was done on a sample of peripheral blood. The receptors stem from a man aged 60-69 years who had recovered from COVID-19.

This chain links TRBV7-6 with TRBJ2-2, with D unresolved. The V end was cut by 3 bases, the J end by 1 base, with 6 bases between. The CDR3 totals 14 residues. Germline V gene lookup returns CDR1 SGHVS and CDR2 FNYEAQ. For the CDR3, the DNA is TGTGCCAGCAGCTTCGGGTTGAACACCGGGGAGCTGTTTTTT. Its protein is CASSFGLNTGELFF.

The chain has TRBV29-1 and TRBJ2-7; D might be TRBD2 (6 bases). Trimming left V 4 bases short and J 4 bases short, with 11 bases between. CDR1 SQVTM and CDR2 ANQGSEA come from the germline V gene. The CDR3 is 12 residues long. The CDR3 reads CSVGGTGYEQYF. CDR3 nucleotides: TGCAGCGTTGGCGGGACCGGATACGAGCAGTACTTC.

The V and J genes are TRBV19 and TRBJ2-3, with TRBD1 matching 8 bases. CDR3 length equals 14 residues. The V gene end was trimmed by 7 bases and the J gene end by 4 bases; junction bases not matched to a gene: 7. Germline CDR1 and CDR2: LNHDA and SQIVND (reference sequence). CDR3 in amino acids: CASNRQGIADTQYF. As DNA, the CDR3 is TGTGCCAGTAATAGACAGGGGATAGCAGATACGCAGTATTTT.

This clone was picked up many times. The CDR3: CSARRRPEAFF. DNA of the CDR3: TGCAGTGCTAGGAGGCGGCCTGAAGCTTTCTTT. The V and J genes are TRBV20-1 and TRBJ1-1, with D hard to call. CDR1 DFQATT and CDR2 SNEGSKA come from the germline V gene (reference sequence). The V gene lost 3 bases and the J gene lost 6 bases, with 8 bases spanning the gap. CDR3 length: 11 amino acids.

The V call is TRBV5-5, the J call TRBJ1-4; 8 bases line up with TRBD1. V was pared by 4 bases and J by 3 bases, with 5 bases of the junction left unmatched. Germline CDR1 SGHKS, CDR2 YYEKEE (reference sequence). The CDR3 contains 15 residues. DNA of the CDR3: TGTGCCAGCAGCCTGACAGGGGTACCTAATGAAAAACTGTTTTTT. It encodes CASSLTGVPNEKLFF. Drawing the rest from reference TRBV5-5 and TRBJ1-4, the complete variable domain is DAGVTQSPTHLIKTRGQQVTLRCSPISGHKSVSWYQQVLGQGPQFIFQYYEKEERGRGNFPDRFSARQFPNYSSELNVNALLLGDSALYLCASSLTGVPNEKLFFGSGTQLSVL.